The sample holds one count of the clone carrying this TCR beta chain. This specimen comes from a study of blood T cell repertoires in COVID-19. Each participant's cohort was designated according to participant-reported clinical history. The CDR3 spans 16 residues. In germline, CDR1 is SEHNR, CDR2 FQNEAQ (reference sequence). Unmatched junction bases numbered 11, after V lost 4 bases and J lost 2 bases. Clones were read by immunoSEQ multiplex PCR, and TCRdb kept only the in-frame ones, dropping some. The sample records roughly 430,000 clones, roughly 90% being singletons. The sequence came from a woman aged 40-49 years with acute COVID-19. Source material: PBMCs or T cells enriched from blood (not recorded which). The chain carries TRBV7-9 and TRBJ2-7, with 7 bases lining up with TRBD1. For the CDR3, the DNA is TGTGCCAGCAGCTCAACACAATTACAGGGGACCTACGAGCAGTACTTC. The encoded protein is CASSSTQLQGTYEQYF.